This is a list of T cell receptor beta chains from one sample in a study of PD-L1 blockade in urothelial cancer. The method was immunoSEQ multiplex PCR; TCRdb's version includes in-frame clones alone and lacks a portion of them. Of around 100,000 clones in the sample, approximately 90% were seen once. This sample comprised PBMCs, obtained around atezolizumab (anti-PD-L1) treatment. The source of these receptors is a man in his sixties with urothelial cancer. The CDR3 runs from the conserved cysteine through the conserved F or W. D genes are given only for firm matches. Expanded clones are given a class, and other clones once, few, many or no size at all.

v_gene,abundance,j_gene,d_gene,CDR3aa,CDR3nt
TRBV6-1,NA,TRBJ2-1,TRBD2,CASIMTSAGDEQFF,TGTGCCAGCATCATGACTAGCGCGGGCGATGAGCAGTTCTTC
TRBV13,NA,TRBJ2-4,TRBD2,CASSPRLAGTSRSAKNIQYF,TGTGCCAGCAGCCCCCGTCTAGCGGGGACCTCTCGGTCGGCCAAAAACATTCAGTACTTC
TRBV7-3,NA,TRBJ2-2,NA,CASSSRVGELFF,TGTGCCAGCAGCTCGAGAGTCGGGGAGCTGTTTTTT
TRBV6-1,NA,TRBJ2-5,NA,CAVRSLGETQYF,TGTGCCGTGCGCTCCCTCGGTGAGACCCAGTACTTC
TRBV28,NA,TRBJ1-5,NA,CASSPWTISYSNQPQHF,TGTGCCAGCAGCCCCTGGACTATATCGTATAGCAATCAGCCCCAGCATTTT
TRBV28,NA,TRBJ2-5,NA,CASSLSGEETQYF,TGTGCCAGCAGTTTGTCAGGGGAAGAGACCCAGTACTTC
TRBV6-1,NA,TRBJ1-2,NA,CASHIIGDGYTF,TGTGCCAGCCACATTATAGGGGATGGCTACACCTTC
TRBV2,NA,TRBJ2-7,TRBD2,CASRSLAGVSYEQYF,TGTGCCAGCAGATCACTAGCGGGAGTTTCCTACGAGCAGTACTTC
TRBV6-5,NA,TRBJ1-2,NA,CASSYAGSGYTF,TGTGCCAGCAGTTACGCAGGGTCTGGCTACACCTTC
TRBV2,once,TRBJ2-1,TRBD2,CASSRGLARNEQFF,TGTGCCAGCAGTAGGGGACTAGCGAGGAATGAGCAGTTCTTC
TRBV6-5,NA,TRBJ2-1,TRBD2,CASTPAGGPYNEQFF,TGTGCCAGCACCCCTGCGGGAGGACCATACAATGAGCAGTTCTTC
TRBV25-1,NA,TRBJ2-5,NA,CASSGTNQETQYF,TGTGCCAGCAGTGGGACTAACCAAGAGACCCAGTACTTC
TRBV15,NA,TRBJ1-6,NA,CATSRVSFGRDNYNSPLHF,TGTGCCACCAGCAGAGTATCTTTCGGAAGGGACAACTATAATTCACCCCTCCACTTT
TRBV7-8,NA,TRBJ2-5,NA,CASSAEETQYF,TGTGCCAGCAGCGCTGAGGAGACCCAGTACTTC
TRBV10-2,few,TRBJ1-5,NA,CASGQLNQPQHF,TGCGCCAGCGGACAGTTAAATCAGCCCCAGCATTTT
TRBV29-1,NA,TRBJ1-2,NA,CSVEVGVNYGYTF,TGCAGCGTTGAAGTAGGGGTTAACTATGGCTACACCTTC
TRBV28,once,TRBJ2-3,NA,CASSFRAPDTQYF,TGTGCCAGCAGTTTCCGAGCGCCAGATACGCAGTATTTT
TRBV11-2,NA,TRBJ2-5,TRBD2,CASSHILAGGPGETQYF,TGTGCCAGCAGCCATATACTAGCGGGAGGGCCGGGAGAGACCCAGTACTTC
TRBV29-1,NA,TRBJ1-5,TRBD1,CSAEGGQATCSNQPQHF,TGCAGCGCCGAGGGGGGACAGGCCACTTGCAGCAATCAGCCCCAGCATTTT
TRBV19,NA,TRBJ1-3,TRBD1,CASSSPLRDRGNTIYF,TGTGCCAGTAGCAGCCCTCTCCGGGACAGGGGAAACACCATATATTTT
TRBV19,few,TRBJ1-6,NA,CASSGGTWNSPLHF,TGTGCCAGTAGTGGCGGGACCTGGAATTCACCCCTCCACTTT
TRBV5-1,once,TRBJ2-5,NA,CASRGVETQYF,TGCGCCAGCAGGGGCGTAGAGACCCAGTACTTC
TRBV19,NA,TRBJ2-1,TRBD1,CASSMLRTGVAYNEQFF,TGTGCCAGTAGTATGCTCCGGACAGGGGTGGCGTACAATGAGCAGTTCTTC
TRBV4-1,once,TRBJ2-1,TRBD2,CASSRSGRSYNEQFF,TGCGCCAGCAGCCGGAGCGGGAGATCCTACAATGAGCAGTTCTTC
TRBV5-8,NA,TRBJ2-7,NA,CASSLPPGQGSSYEQYF,TGTGCCAGCAGCTTGCCCCCTGGGCAGGGAAGCTCCTACGAGCAGTACTTC
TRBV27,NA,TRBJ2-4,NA,CASSATGTGNIQYF,TGTGCCAGCAGTGCAACAGGGACCGGAAACATTCAGTACTTC
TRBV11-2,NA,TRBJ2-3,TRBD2,CASTPNPLASGELTF,TGTGCCAGCACCCCGAACCCACTTGCTAGCGGCGAGCTGACCTTT
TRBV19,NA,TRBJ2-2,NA,CASSPRTFTTGELFF,TGTGCCAGTAGTCCGCGGACATTTACGACCGGGGAGCTGTTTTTT
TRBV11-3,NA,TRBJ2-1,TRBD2,CASSLGLAGGEQFF,TGTGCCAGCAGCCTCGGACTAGCGGGAGGTGAGCAGTTCTTC
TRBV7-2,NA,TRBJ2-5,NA,CASSLGLQETQYF,TGTGCCAGCAGCTTAGGTTTACAAGAGACCCAGTACTTC
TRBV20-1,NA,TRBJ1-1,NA,CSPGGFWAFF,TGCAGTCCCGGGGGGTTTTGGGCTTTCTTT
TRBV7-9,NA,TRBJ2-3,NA,CASSPLGRGAQYF,TGTGCCAGCAGCCCCTTAGGTAGGGGTGCGCAGTATTTT
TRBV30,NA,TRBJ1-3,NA,CAHSTMEGRLFSGNTIYF,TGTGCCCACTCGACTATGGAAGGACGGCTCTTCTCTGGAAACACCATATATTTT
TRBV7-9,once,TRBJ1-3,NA,CASSLGAGNTIYF,TGTGCCAGCAGCTTAGGCGCTGGAAACACCATATATTTT
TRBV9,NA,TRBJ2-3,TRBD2,CASSVGRLAGTDTQYF,TGTGCCAGCAGCGTAGGTCGACTAGCAGGCACAGATACGCAGTATTTT
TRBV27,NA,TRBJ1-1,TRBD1,CASSLGTGAATEAFF,TGTGCCAGCAGTTTAGGGACAGGGGCGGCCACTGAAGCTTTCTTT
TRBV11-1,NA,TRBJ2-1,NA,CASSLSRLPLSYNEQFF,TGTGCCAGCAGCTTATCGCGGTTACCTCTCTCCTACAATGAGCAGTTCTTC
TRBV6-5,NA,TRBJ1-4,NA,CASRGVGAEKLFF,TGTGCCAGCAGAGGGGTAGGGGCTGAAAAACTGTTTTTT
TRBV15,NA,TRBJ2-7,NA,CATSRGTRGRSYEQYF,TGTGCCACCAGCAGGGGTACCAGGGGAAGATCCTACGAGCAGTACTTC
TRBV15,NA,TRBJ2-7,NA,CATSSRLGNYEQYF,TGTGCCACCAGCTCGAGATTGGGCAACTACGAGCAGTACTTC
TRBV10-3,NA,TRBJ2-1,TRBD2,CAISESRGSYNEQFF,TGTGCCATCAGTGAGTCGCGGGGGTCCTACAATGAGCAGTTCTTC
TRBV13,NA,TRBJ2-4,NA,CASSLNRVDIQYF,TGTGCCAGCAGCCTTAACAGGGTTGACATTCAGTACTTC
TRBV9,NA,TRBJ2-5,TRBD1,CASSVAGQGIKGETQYF,TGTGCCAGCAGCGTAGCGGGACAGGGGATAAAAGGAGAGACCCAGTACTTC
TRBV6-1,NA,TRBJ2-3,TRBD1,CASSEYSPGGADTQYF,TGTGCCAGCAGTGAATATAGCCCAGGGGGCGCAGATACGCAGTATTTT
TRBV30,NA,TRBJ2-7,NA,CAWSGIGTMRYEQYF,TGTGCCTGGAGCGGGATCGGGACAATGCGGTACGAGCAGTACTTC
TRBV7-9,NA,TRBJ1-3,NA,CASSAADFLGNTIYF,TGTGCCAGCAGCGCCGCGGACTTTCTTGGAAACACCATATATTTT
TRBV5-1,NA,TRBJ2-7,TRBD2,CASSLGGLAGGRKDEQYF,TGCGCCAGCAGCTTGGGGGGACTAGCGGGAGGTCGGAAGGACGAGCAGTACTTC